The entry below describes one T cell receptor (beta chain). Assay: immunoSEQ multiplex PCR; the TCRdb copy retains only in-frame clones and omits some. The sample carries some 200,000 clones, approximately 86% recorded once. This specimen belongs to a study of blood T cell repertoires in COVID-19. As for the study in general: PBMCs, B-cell-depleted T cells, or T cells provided the cDNA or gDNA that made up the material.

The germline gives CDR1 MDHEN, CDR2 SYDVKM. After removal of 8 bases from V and 0 bases from J, the junction contained 3 bases not matched to a gene. The CDR3 has 14 residues. The source material was PBMCs or T cells enriched from blood (not recorded which). This receptor was identified in a man aged 18 to 30 with acute COVID-19. The chain combines TRBV28 with TRBJ1-4; 7 bases are shared with TRBD1. Written as DNA, the CDR3 is TGTGCCAGCTCGACAGGGCCAACTAATGAAAAACTGTTTTTT. It translates to CASSTGPTNEKLFF.